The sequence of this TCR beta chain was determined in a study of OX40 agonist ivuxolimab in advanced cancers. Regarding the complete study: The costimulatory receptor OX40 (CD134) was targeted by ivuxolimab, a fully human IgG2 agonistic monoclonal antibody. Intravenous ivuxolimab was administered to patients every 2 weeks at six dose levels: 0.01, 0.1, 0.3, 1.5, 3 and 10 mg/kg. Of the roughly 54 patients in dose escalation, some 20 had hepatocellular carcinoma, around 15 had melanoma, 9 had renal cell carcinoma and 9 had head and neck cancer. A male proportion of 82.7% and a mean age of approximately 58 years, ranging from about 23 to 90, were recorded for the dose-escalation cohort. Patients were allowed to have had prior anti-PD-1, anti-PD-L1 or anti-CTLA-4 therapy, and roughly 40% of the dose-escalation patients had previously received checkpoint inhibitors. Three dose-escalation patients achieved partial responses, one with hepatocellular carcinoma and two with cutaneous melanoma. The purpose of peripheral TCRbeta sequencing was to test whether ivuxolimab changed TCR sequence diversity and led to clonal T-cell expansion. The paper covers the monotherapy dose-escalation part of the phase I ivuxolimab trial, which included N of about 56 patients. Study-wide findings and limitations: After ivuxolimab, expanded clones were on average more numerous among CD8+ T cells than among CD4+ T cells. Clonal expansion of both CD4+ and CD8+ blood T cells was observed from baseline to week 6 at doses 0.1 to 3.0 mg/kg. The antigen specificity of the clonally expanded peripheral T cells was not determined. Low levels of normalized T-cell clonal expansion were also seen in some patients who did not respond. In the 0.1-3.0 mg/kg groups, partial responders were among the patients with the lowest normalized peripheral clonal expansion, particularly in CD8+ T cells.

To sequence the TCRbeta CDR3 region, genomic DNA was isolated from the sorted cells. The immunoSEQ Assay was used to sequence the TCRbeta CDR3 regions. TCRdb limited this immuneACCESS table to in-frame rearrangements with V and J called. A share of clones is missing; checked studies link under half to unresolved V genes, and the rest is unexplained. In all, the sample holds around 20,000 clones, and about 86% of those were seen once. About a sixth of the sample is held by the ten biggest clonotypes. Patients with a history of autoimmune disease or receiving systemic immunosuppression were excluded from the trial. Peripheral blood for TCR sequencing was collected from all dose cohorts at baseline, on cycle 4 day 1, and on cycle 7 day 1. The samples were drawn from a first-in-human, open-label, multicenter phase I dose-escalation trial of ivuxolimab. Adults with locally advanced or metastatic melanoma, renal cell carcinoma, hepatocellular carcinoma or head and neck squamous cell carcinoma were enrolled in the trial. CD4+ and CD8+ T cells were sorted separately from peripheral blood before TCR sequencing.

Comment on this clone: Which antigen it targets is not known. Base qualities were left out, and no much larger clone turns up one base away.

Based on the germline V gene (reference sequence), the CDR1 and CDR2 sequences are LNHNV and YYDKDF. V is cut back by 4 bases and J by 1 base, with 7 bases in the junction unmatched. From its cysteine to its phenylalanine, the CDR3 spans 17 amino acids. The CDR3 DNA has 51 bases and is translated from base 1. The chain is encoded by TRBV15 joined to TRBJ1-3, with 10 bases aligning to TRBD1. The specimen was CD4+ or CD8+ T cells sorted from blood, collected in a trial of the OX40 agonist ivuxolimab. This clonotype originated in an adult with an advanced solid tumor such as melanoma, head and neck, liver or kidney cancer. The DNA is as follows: TGTGCCACCAGCACCCCCGGGACAGGGGTATCTGGAAACACCATATATTTT. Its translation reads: CATSTPGTGVSGNTIYF.